The 29 T cell receptor beta chains given below trace back to one sample, sequenced in a study of PD-1 and CTLA-4 blockade in melanoma. Here immunoSEQ multiplex PCR was the method, and the copy in TCRdb shows in-frame clones only, minus some. The data show some 30,000 clones, about 88% seen once. The sequences come from CD8+ T cells from peripheral blood, collected from a patient given anti-PD-1 treatment. The receptors stem from a human donor with melanoma.

The CDR3 region is CASSQGSGGPGETQYF. CDR3 in DNA: TGCGCCAGCAGCCAAGGTAGCGGGGGGCCGGGGGAGACCCAGTACTTC. This rearrangement joins TRBV4-1 to TRBJ2-5; TRBD2 matches at 10 bases. The CDR3 contains 16 residues. Losses at the gene ends were 1 base for V and 5 bases for J; bases not matched to a gene: 7. CDR1 and CDR2 from the germline V gene are MGHRA and YSYEKL.

V usage is TRBV6-6 and J usage is TRBJ1-1; maybe TRBD1 (6 bases). The CDR3 sequence is 15 residues long. Germline V gene lookup returns CDR1 MNHNY and CDR2 SVGAGI (reference sequence). V was clipped by 6 bases and J by 3 bases, with 17 bases between them. The CDR3 reads CASSQETGMDTEAFF. Here the CDR3 DNA reads TGTGCCAGCAGCCAGGAAACAGGGATGGACACTGAAGCTTTCTTT.

This chain joins TRBV19 and TRBJ1-5, with 8 bases aligning to TRBD1. The germline gives CDR1 LNHDA, CDR2 SQIVND (reference sequence). V shed 8 bases and J 9 bases; nucleotides not matched to a gene: 18. The CDR3 extends over 16 amino acids. CDR3 nucleotide sequence: TGTGCCAGTTTGGGGTTGCACGGACAGGGCCTGGGGCCCCAGCATTTT. Amino acids: CASLGLHGQGLGPQHF.

The V and J genes are TRBV7-9 and TRBJ2-2; D gene unclear. V lost 3 bases, J lost 1 base, and 12 bases lay in between. The CDR3 covers 16 residues. Germline CDR1 is SEHNR and CDR2 is FQNEAQ (reference sequence). The CDR3 sequence is CASSLEPALNTGELFF. In DNA, the CDR3 is TGTGCCAGCAGCTTGGAACCAGCGTTGAACACCGGGGAGCTGTTTTTT. The whole variable domain, remainder taken from reference TRBV7-9 and TRBJ2-2, is DTGVSQNPRHKITKRGQNVTFRCDPISEHNRLYWYRQTLGQGPEFLTYFQNEAQLEKSRLLSDRFSAERPKGSFSTLEIQRTEQGDSAMYLCASSLEPALNTGELFFGEGSRLTVL.

The CDR3 region is CAISESNGVGEWDTQYF. The CDR3 DNA is TGTGCCATCAGTGAGTCGAACGGGGTAGGGGAATGGGATACGCAGTATTTT. The chain links TRBV10-3 to TRBJ2-3; D is tentatively TRBD1 or TRBD2 (5 bases each). In germline, CDR1 is ENHRY, CDR2 SYGVKD. The CDR3 has 17 amino acids. V shed 0 bases and J shed 6 bases, with 19 bases lying between them.

The chain has TRBV28 and TRBJ1-5, with 7 bases that match TRBD1. Per germline, CDR1 MDHEN and CDR2 SYDVKM. V lost 5 bases to trimming and J lost 5 bases; unmatched junction nucleotides: 6. The CDR3 is 14 amino acids. The CDR3 DNA sequence: TGTGCCAGCAGTGGAGGGGGCCCCCATCAGCCCCAGCATTTT. Protein: CASSGGGPHQPQHF. Combining the CDR3 with reference TRBV28 and TRBJ1-5 gives the whole variable domain DVKVTQSSRYLVKRTGEKVFLECVQDMDHENMFWYRQDPGLGLRLIYFSYDVKMKEKGDIPEGYSVSREKKERFSLILESASTNQTSMYLCASSGGGPHQPQHFGDGTRLSIL.

The chain carries TRBV5-5 and TRBJ2-7; 10 nucleotides agree with TRBD2. The CDR3 loop spans 14 amino acids. Germline lookup yields CDR1 SGHKS and CDR2 YYEKEE (reference sequence). Trimming took 6 bases from V and 5 from J; bases not matched to a gene: 8. The CDR3 DNA sequence: TGTGCCAGCACCCTGAGGCTAGCGGGGGACGAGCAGTACTTC. This codes for CASTLRLAGDEQYF.

This clone was counted a few times. The gene calls are TRBV2 and TRBJ1-6; D perhaps matches TRBD1 (5 bases). V dropped 2 bases and J dropped 0 bases, with 11 bases sitting between them. The CDR3 extends over 17 amino acids. CDR1 and CDR2 from the germline V gene are SNHLY and FYNNEI. CDR3 nucleotide sequence: TGTGCCAGCAGTGAATCCAGGGTCAGCTCCTATAATTCACCCCTCCACTTT. It encodes CASSESRVSSYNSPLHF.

The rearrangement joins TRBV28 to TRBJ1-4, with 8 bases fitting TRBD1. Germline values: CDR1 MDHEN, CDR2 SYDVKM. The ends lost 4 bases at V and 14 bases at J; junction bases unmatched: 9. There are 13 residues in the CDR3. The CDR3 DNA reads as TGTGCCAGCAGTTCTCGGGACAGGCCTGGGCTGTTTTTT. Translation gives CASSSRDRPGLFF.

J is TRBJ1-3 and V is TRBV9; TRBD1 is a possible D gene (6 bases). In germline, CDR1 is SGDLS, CDR2 YYNGEE. The CDR3 is made up of 13 amino acids. V lost 0 bases to trimming and J lost 6 bases, with 7 bases between them. The CDR3 DNA is TGTGCCAGCAGCGTAGACAGGGAAAACACCATATATTTT. This codes for CASSVDRENTIYF.

V is TRBV30 and J is TRBJ2-1; tentatively, D is TRBD2 (5 bases). Germline values: CDR1 GTSNPN, CDR2 SVGIG (reference sequence). The CDR3 spans 14 residues. Trimming removed 2 bases from V and 5 bases from J, with 13 bases in between. The CDR3 here is CAWSRGMADNEQFF. In nucleotides, the CDR3 is TGTGCCTGGAGTCGAGGGATGGCCGACAATGAGCAGTTCTTC. Full variable domain (missing parts from reference TRBV30 and TRBJ2-1): SQTIHQWPATLVQPVGSPLSLECTVEGTSNPNLYWYRQAAGRGLQLLFYSVGIGQISSEVPQNLSASRPQDRQFILSSKKLLLSDSGFYLCAWSRGMADNEQFFGPGTRLTVL.

In DNA, the CDR3 is TGTGCCAGCTCCCAGGGAGGGTGGTCCGAAAAACTGTTTTTT. Encoded protein: CASSQGGWSEKLFF. The chain recombines TRBV28 with TRBJ1-4; TRBD1 is a possible D gene (5 bases). The germline V and J ends were trimmed by 8 bases and 8 bases, with 18 bases remaining between them. In germline, CDR1 is MDHEN, CDR2 SYDVKM. The CDR3 is made up of 14 amino acids.

This chain joins TRBV12-3 or TRBV12-4 and TRBJ2-1; no definite D call. The V and J ends lost 5 bases and 8 bases respectively, with 10 bases between them. The CDR3 totals 12 residues. The DNA for the CDR3 is TGTGCCAGCAGTCTTTCCTATGATGAGCAGTTCTTC. Its protein is CASSLSYDEQFF.

This chain joins TRBV4-1 and TRBJ2-7; D possibly corresponds to TRBD1 (6 bases). Trimming took 3 bases from V and 5 from J, leaving 14 bases between them. This CDR3 contains 14 residues. Germline CDR1 is MGHRA and CDR2 is YSYEKL. The CDR3 reads CASSHIGTSNEQYF. The DNA of the CDR3 is TGCGCCAGCAGCCACATAGGGACAAGCAACGAGCAGTACTTC.

The chain links TRBV19 to TRBJ2-1; D is uncertain. This CDR3 has 12 residues. Per the germline V gene, CDR1 is LNHDA and CDR2 is SQIVND (reference sequence). The germline V and J ends were trimmed by 3 bases and 7 bases, with 7 bases remaining between them. DNA of the CDR3: TGTGCCAGTAGTATTCCATGGAATGAGCAGTTCTTC. It translates to CASSIPWNEQFF.

This sequence joins TRBV6-2 or TRBV6-3 and TRBJ2-1; D is ambiguous. Trimming pared 5 bases from V and 6 bases from J, leaving 11 bases between. Germline V gene lookup returns CDR1 MNHEY and CDR2 SVGEGT. The CDR3 is made up of 13 amino acids. DNA for the CDR3: TGTGCCAGCAGTCCATATTATGGCAATGAGCAGTTCTTC. It specifies CASSPYYGNEQFF.

This rearrangement joins TRBV6-5 to TRBJ2-5; D might be TRBD1 (6 bases). The CDR3 totals 14 residues. Per the germline V gene, CDR1 is MNHEY and CDR2 is SVGAGI. V lost 0 bases and J 5 bases, leaving 10 bases between the germline ends. CDR3: CASSYSNREETQYF. CDR3 nucleotide sequence: TGTGCCAGCAGTTACTCGAACAGGGAGGAGACCCAGTACTTC.

The chain has TRBV5-5 and TRBJ2-7; 8 nucleotides line up with TRBD2. The CDR3 runs to 16 residues. Germline CDR1 SGHKS, CDR2 YYEKEE (reference sequence). Unmatched junction bases numbered 12, after V lost 3 bases and J lost 4 bases. CDR3 DNA: TGTGCCAGCAGCTCCCCGCTAGCCCGGGAGGGATACGAGCAGTACTTC. Translated: CASSSPLAREGYEQYF. Using reference TRBV5-5 and TRBJ2-7 for the parts outside the CDR3, the full variable domain is DAGVTQSPTHLIKTRGQQVTLRCSPISGHKSVSWYQQVLGQGPQFIFQYYEKEERGRGNFPDRFSARQFPNYSSELNVNALLLGDSALYLCASSSPLAREGYEQYFGPGTRLTVT.

This sequence joins TRBV27 and TRBJ2-7; D not resolved. V shed 4 bases and J shed 7 bases, with 17 bases lying between them. The CDR3 runs 14 residues. Germline assignment: CDR1 MNHEY and CDR2 SMNVEV (reference sequence). CDR3 sequence reads: CASSSRSAGREQYF. The CDR3 DNA is TGTGCCAGCAGTTCCCGTTCCGCTGGAAGGGAGCAGTACTTC.

V usage is TRBV9 and J usage is TRBJ1-3; 7 bases are a match to TRBD1. The V gene end was trimmed by 6 bases and the J gene end by 0 bases; junction bases not matched to a gene: 6. CDR3 size: 15 residues. CDR1 and CDR2 (germline): SGDLS, YYNGEE. The CDR3 DNA reads TGTGCCAGCACCCAGGGGGTCCTCTCTGGAAACACCATATATTTT. It is translated as CASTQGVLSGNTIYF.

The rearrangement uses TRBV19 and TRBJ2-2; D gene unclear. The ends were cut back, 3 bases at V and 4 bases at J, with 6 bases in the middle. The CDR3 covers 13 residues. CDR1 and CDR2 (germline): LNHDA, SQIVND (reference sequence). The DNA for the CDR3 is TGTGCCAGTAGTATTTTATTCACCGGGGAGCTGTTTTTT. Its translation is CASSILFTGELFF.

The table lists this clone with a count of one. V gene TRBV10-3 combines with J gene TRBJ1-5; no reliable D call. V dropped 0 bases and J dropped 4 bases, with 10 bases sitting between them. Germline lookup yields CDR1 ENHRY and CDR2 SYGVKD. The CDR3 covers 15 residues. As DNA, the CDR3 is TGTGCCATCAGTGAGTCGGGTCAGCGGAATCAGCCCCAGCATTTT. It codes for CAISESGQRNQPQHF.

The chain uses TRBV3-1 (or the pseudogene TRBV3-2) and TRBJ2-7, with D unclear. This CDR3 has 12 amino acids. Looked up from germline, CDR1 is LGHDT and CDR2 is YNNKEL (reference sequence). V lost 0 bases, J lost 5 bases, and 5 bases lay in between. CDR3 loop: CASSQDQNEQYF. The CDR3 region has the DNA TGTGCCAGCAGCCAAGACCAGAACGAGCAGTACTTC.

J is TRBJ2-3 and V is TRBV7-8; 12 bases align to TRBD2. The CDR3 consists of 16 residues. With V trimmed by 6 bases and J by 2 bases, 6 bases remained unmatched. CDR1 and CDR2 from the germline V gene are SGHVS and FQNEAQ. CDR3 sequence: CASSSGTSGFTDTQYF. As DNA, the CDR3 is TGTGCCAGCAGTTCCGGGACTAGCGGGTTCACAGATACGCAGTATTTT.

The gene calls are TRBV7-8 and TRBJ2-1; D is undetermined. The CDR3 is made up of 14 amino acids. Trimming removed 1 base from V and 7 bases from J, with 11 bases in between. Germline lookup yields CDR1 SGHVS and CDR2 FQNEAQ. CDR3 in amino acids: CASSLGVRGNEQFF. CDR3 nucleotide sequence: TGTGCCAGCAGCTTAGGGGTCCGAGGAAATGAGCAGTTCTTC.

V and J are TRBV28 and TRBJ2-3; unclear D gene. There are 15 residues in the CDR3. Germline loops: CDR1 MDHEN, CDR2 SYDVKM. V gave up 5 bases and J gave up 4 bases, with 16 bases separating them. DNA of the CDR3: TGTGCCAGCAGTCCCCTTCAAGATGTGGCAGATACGCAGTATTTT. Protein sequence: CASSPLQDVADTQYF.

The chain combines TRBV4-1 with TRBJ1-5; D ambiguous. CDR3 length: 15 amino acids. CDR1 is MGHRA and CDR2 is YSYEKL in the germline V gene. The V gene lost 1 base and the J gene lost 2 bases, with 9 bases spanning the gap. The CDR3 reads CASSQGRGGNQPQHF. The CDR3 region has the DNA TGCGCCAGCAGCCAAGGACGGGGAGGCAATCAGCCCCAGCATTTT.

This clone was seen only a few times. The CDR3 bases are TGTGCCTGGCCGCGGAAGGGGCGCACAACCTACGAGCAGTACTTC. This translates into CAWPRKGRTTYEQYF. J is TRBJ2-7 and V is TRBV30; tentatively, D is TRBD1 (5 bases). The length of the CDR3 is 15 residues. The V gene lost 5 bases and the J gene lost 2 bases, with 19 bases spanning the gap. Per germline, CDR1 GTSNPN and CDR2 SVGIG (reference sequence).

The chain joins TRBV10-3 to TRBJ2-3, with 7 nucleotides matching TRBD2. Germline CDR1 ENHRY, CDR2 SYGVKD. The trim removed 0 bases at V and 1 base at J, leaving 7 bases unmatched. This CDR3 comprises 17 residues. CDR3 sequence reads: CAISESDLGLRTDTQYF. The CDR3 nucleotides are TGTGCCATCAGTGAGTCGGACCTGGGACTACGCACAGATACGCAGTATTTT.